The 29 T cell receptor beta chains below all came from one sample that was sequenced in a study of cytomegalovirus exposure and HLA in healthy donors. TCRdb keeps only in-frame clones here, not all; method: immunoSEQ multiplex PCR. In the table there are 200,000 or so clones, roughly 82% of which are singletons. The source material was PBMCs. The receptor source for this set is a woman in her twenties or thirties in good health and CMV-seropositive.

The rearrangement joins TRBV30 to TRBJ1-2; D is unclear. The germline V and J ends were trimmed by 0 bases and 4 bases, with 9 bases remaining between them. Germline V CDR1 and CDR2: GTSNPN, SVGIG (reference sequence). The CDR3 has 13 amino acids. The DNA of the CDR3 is TGTGCCTGGAGTGTTGCGGGTACCTATGGCTACACCTTC. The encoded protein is CAWSVAGTYGYTF.

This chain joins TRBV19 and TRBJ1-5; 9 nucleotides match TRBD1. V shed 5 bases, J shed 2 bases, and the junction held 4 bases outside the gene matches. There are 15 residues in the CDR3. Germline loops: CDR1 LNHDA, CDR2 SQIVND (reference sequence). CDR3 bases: TGTGCCAGTAGTGTGACAGGGGGAGGCAATCAGCCCCAGCATTTT. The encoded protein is CASSVTGGGNQPQHF. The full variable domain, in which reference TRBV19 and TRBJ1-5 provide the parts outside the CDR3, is DGGITQSPKYLFRKEGQNVTLSCEQNLNHDAMYWYRQDPGQGLRLIYYSQIVNDFQKGDIAEGYSVSREKKESFPLTVTSAQKNPTAFYLCASSVTGGGNQPQHFGDGTRLSIL.

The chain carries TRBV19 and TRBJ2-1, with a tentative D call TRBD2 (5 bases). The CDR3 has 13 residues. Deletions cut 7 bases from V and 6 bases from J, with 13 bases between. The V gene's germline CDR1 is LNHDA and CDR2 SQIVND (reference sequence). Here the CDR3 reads CASMTVAGNEQFF. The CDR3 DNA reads TGTGCCAGTATGACCGTCGCGGGCAATGAGCAGTTCTTC.

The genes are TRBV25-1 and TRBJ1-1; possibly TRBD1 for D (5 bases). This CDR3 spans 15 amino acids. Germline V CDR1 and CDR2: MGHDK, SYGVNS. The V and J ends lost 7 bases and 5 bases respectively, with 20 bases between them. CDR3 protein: CASIGQGEFGTEAFF. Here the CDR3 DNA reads TGTGCCAGCATAGGGCAGGGCGAGTTTGGGACTGAAGCTTTCTTT. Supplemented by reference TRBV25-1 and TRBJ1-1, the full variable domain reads EADIYQTPRYLVIGTGKKITLECSQTMGHDKMYWYQQDPGMELHLIHYSYGVNSTEKGDLSSESTVSRIRTEHFPLTLESARPSHTSQYLCASIGQGEFGTEAFFGQGTRLTVV.

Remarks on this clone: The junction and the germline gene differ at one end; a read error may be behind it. The CDR3, as DNA: TGCAGCGTCGAAGGACTAGCGGCCCAAGAGACCCAGTACTTC. It specifies CSVEGLAAQETQYF. The chain recombines TRBV29-1 with TRBJ2-5; the match to TRBD2 covers 10 bases. Germline V gives CDR1 SQVTM, CDR2 ANQGSEA. This CDR3 region has 14 residues.

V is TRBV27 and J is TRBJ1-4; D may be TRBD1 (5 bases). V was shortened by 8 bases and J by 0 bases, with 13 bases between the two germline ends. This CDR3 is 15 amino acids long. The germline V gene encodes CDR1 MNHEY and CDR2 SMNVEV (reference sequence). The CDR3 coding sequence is TGTGCCAGCTCCCGGGGGATATCAACTAATGAAAAACTGTTTTTT. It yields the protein CASSRGISTNEKLFF.

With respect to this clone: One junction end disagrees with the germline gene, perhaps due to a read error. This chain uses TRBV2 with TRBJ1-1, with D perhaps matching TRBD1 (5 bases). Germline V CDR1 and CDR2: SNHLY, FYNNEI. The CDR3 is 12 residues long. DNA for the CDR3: TGTGCCCGCAGGGCCATGAACACTGAAGCTTTCTTT. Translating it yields CARRAMNTEAFF.

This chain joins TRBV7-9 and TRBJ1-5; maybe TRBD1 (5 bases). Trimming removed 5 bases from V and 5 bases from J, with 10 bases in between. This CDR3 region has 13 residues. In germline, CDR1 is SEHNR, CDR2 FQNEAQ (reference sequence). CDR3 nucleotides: TGTGCCAGCAGCGGGACTATGGATCAGCCCCAGCATTTT. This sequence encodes CASSGTMDQPQHF. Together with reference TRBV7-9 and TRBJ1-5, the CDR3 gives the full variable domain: DTGVSQNPRHKITKRGQNVTFRCDPISEHNRLYWYRQTLGQGPEFLTYFQNEAQLEKSRLLSDRFSAERPKGSFSTLEIQRTEQGDSAMYLCASSGTMDQPQHFGDGTRLSIL.

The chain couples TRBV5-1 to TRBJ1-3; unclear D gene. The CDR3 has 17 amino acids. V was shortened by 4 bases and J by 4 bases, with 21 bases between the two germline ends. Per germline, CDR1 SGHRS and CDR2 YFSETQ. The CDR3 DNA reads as TGCGCCAGCAGCCCAAACATCGGCGGAAGCGGGGGAAACACCATATATTTT. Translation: CASSPNIGGSGGNTIYF.

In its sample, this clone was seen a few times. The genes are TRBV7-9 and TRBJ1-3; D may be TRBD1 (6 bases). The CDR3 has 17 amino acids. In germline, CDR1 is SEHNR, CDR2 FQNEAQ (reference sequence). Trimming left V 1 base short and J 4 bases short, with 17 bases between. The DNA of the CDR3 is TGTGCCAGCAGCTTAGTACAGGGACAAATTGGAGGAAACACCATATATTTT. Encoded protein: CASSLVQGQIGGNTIYF.

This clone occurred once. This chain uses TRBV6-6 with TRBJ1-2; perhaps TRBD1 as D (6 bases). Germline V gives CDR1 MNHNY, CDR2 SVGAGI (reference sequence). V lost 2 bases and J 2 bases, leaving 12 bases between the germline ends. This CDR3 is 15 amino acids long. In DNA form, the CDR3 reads TGTGCCAGCAGTTACAACAGGGCCACGAACTATGGCTACACCTTC. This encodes CASSYNRATNYGYTF.

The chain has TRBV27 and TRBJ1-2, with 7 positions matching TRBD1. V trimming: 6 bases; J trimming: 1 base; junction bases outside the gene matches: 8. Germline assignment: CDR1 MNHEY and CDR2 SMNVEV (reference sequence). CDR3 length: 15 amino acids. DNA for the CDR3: TGTGCCAGCAGAACTACAGGGGTTAGTAACTATGGCTACACCTTC. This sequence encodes CASRTTGVSNYGYTF.

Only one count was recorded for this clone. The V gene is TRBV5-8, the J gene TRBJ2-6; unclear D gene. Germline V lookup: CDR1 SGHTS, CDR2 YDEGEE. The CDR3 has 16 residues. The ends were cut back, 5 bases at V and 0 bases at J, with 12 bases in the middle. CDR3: CASSRAARSGANVLTF. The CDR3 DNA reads TGTGCCAGCAGTCGCGCCGCGCGCTCTGGGGCCAACGTCCTGACTTTC.

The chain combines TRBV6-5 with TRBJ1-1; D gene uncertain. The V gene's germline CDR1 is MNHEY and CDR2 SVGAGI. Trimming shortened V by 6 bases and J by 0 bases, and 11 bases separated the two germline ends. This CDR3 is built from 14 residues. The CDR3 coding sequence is TGTGCCAGCAGGTCCCGCGGTTTGAACACTGAAGCTTTCTTT. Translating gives CASRSRGLNTEAFF.

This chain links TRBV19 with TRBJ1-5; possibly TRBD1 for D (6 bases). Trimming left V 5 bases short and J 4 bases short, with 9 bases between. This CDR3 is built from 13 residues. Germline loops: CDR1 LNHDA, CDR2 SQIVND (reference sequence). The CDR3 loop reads CASSQQGNQPQHF. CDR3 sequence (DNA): TGTGCCAGTAGTCAACAGGGAAATCAGCCCCAGCATTTT. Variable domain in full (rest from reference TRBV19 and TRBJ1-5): DGGITQSPKYLFRKEGQNVTLSCEQNLNHDAMYWYRQDPGQGLRLIYYSQIVNDFQKGDIAEGYSVSREKKESFPLTVTSAQKNPTAFYLCASSQQGNQPQHFGDGTRLSIL.

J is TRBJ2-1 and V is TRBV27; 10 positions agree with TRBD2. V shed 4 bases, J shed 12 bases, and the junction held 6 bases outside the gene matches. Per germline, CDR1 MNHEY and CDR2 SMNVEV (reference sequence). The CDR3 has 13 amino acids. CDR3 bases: TGTGCCAGCAGTTCAACTAGCGGGATGTGGCAGTTCTTC. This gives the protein CASSSTSGMWQFF.

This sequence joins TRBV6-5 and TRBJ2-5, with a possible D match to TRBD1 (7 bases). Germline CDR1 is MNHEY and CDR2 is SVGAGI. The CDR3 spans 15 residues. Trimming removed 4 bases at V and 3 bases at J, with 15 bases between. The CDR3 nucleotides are TGTGCCAGCAGTTCTCCTACAGGGGAGGAAGAGACCCAGTACTTC. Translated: CASSSPTGEEETQYF.

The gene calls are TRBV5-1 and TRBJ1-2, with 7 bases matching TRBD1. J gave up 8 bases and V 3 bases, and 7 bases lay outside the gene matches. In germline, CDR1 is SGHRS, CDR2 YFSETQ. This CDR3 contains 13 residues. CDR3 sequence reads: CASSYFTGDGYTF. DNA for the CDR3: TGCGCCAGCAGCTACTTTACAGGGGACGGCTACACCTTC.

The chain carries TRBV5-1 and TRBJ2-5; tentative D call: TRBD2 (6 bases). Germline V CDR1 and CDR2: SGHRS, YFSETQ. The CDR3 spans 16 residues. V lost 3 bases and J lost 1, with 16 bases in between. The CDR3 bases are TGCGCCAGCAGCTGGGGGAAACTAGCAGCCCAAGAGACCCAGTACTTC. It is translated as CASSWGKLAAQETQYF.

As DNA, the CDR3 is TGTGCCAGCAGCTCAGACAGTAACACTGAAGCTTTCTTT. Protein: CASSSDSNTEAFF. The chain has TRBV7-9 and TRBJ1-1; possible D gene TRBD1, 5 bases. Looked up from germline, CDR1 is SEHNR and CDR2 is FQNEAQ (reference sequence). The CDR3 has 13 amino acids. V lost 4 bases and J lost 2, with 8 bases in between.

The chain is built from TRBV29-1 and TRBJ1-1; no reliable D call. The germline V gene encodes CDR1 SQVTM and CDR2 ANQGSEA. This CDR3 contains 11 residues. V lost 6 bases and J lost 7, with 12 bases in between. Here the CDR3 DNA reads TGCAGCGTCGGGGAGGTGTTTGAAGCTTTCTTT. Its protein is CSVGEVFEAFF.

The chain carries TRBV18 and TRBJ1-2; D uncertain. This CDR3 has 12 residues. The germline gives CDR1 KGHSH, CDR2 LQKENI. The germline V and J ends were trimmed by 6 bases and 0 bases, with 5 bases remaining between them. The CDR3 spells CASSTPNYGYTF. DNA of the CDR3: TGTGCCAGCTCTACACCTAACTATGGCTACACCTTC.

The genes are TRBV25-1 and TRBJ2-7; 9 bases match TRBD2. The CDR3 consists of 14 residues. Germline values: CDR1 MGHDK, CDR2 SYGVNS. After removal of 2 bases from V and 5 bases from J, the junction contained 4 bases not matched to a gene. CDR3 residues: CASSEKSSGDEQYF. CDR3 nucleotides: TGTGCCAGCAGTGAAAAGTCTAGCGGGGACGAGCAGTACTTC.

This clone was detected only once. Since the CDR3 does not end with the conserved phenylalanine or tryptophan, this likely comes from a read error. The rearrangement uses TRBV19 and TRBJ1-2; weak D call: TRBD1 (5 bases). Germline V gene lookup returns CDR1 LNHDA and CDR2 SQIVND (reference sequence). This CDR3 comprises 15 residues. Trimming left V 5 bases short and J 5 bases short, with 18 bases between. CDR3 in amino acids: CASSPQGSGSYGYTS. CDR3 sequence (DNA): TGTGCCAGTAGTCCCCAAGGCTCAGGGTCGTATGGCTACACCTCC.

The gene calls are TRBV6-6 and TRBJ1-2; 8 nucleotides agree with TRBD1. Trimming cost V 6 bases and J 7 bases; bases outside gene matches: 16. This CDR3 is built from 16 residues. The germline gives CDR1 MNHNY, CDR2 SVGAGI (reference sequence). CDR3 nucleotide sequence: TGTGCCAGCAGCCAGGGACAGGTCCGGGGGTTAACTGGCTACACCTTC. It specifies CASSQGQVRGLTGYTF.

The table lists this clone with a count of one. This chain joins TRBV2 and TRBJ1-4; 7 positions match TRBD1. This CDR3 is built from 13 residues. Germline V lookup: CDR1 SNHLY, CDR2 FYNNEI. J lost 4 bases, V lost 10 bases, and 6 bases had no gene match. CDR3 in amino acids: CATGTAINEKLFF. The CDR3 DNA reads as TGTGCCACCGGGACAGCCATTAATGAAAAACTGTTTTTT. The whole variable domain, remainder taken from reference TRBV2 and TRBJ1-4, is EPEVTQTPSHQVTQMGQEVILRCVPISNHLYFYWYRQILGQKVEFLVSFYNNEISEKSEIFDDQFSVERPDGSNFTLKIRSTKLEDSAMYFCATGTAINEKLFFGSGTQLSVL.

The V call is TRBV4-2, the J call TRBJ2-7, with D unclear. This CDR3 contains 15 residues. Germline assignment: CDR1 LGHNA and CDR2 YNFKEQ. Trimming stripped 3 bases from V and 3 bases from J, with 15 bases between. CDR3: CASSQTRMAFYEQYF. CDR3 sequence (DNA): TGTGCCAGCAGCCAGACTCGGATGGCCTTCTACGAGCAGTACTTC.

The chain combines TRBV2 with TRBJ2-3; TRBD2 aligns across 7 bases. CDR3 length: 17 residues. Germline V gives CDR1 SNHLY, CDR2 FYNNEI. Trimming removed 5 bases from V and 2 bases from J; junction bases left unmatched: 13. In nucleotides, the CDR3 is TGTGCCAGCAGTAAGTCGTCAGGGAGGGCCCTCACAGATACGCAGTATTTT. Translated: CASSKSSGRALTDTQYF.

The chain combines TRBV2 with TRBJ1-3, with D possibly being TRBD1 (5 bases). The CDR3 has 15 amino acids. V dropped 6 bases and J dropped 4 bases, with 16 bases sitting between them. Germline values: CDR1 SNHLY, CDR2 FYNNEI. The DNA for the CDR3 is TGTGCCAGCAGCGCGGCGACAGTAAGGGGAAACACCATATATTTT. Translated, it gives CASSAATVRGNTIYF.